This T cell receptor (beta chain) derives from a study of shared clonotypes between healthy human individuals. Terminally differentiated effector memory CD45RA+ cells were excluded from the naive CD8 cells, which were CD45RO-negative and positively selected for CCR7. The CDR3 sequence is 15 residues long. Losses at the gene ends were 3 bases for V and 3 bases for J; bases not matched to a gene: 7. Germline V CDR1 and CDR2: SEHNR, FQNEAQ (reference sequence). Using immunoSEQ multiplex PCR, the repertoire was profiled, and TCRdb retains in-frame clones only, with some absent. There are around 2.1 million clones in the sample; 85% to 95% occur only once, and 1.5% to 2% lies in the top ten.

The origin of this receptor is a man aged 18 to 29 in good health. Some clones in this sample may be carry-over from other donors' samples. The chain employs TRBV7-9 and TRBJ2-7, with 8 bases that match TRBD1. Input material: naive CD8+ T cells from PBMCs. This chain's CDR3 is CASSLAGGAFYEQYF. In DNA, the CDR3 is TGTGCCAGCAGCTTGGCAGGGGGCGCCTTCTACGAGCAGTACTTC.